The 25 T cell receptor beta chains given below trace back to one sample, sequenced in a study of tumor-infiltrating lymphocytes in primary liver carcinoma. Making TCR beta cDNA involved roughly 0.55 ug total RNA and a constant-region primer. Generation of the TCR beta libraries relied on three nested multiplex PCR rounds using slightly modified ARM-PCR. The study ran its first two PCR rounds for nine to eleven cycles each, using TRBV1-TRBV30 forward primers and a C-beta reverse primer. TCRdb reprocessed the multiplex PCR reads via MiXCR and lists one record per CDR3 protein. This sample carries fewer than 350,000 distinct CDR3 sequences, roughly 61% of them seen once, and the ten largest clones take 5% to 6.5%. Germline DNA was also extracted, with blood RNA taken from unsorted whole blood. The sequencing input was peripheral blood. The receptors derive from a man aged 35 to 55 with primary liver carcinoma and hepatitis B virus infection.

Points on this clonotype: Since a much larger clone is just one base distant, this may be a read error. This chain links TRBV6-5 with TRBJ2-1; D not resolved. CDR1 and CDR2 from the germline V gene are MNHEY and SVGAGI. This CDR3 is 16 amino acids long. The CDR3 DNA reads as TGTGCCAGCATTTACCTGTGGCCGCCTGGTTTCAATGAGCAGTTCTTC. Amino acid sequence: CASIYLWPPGFNEQFF.

This clonotype showed up many times. CDR3 in amino acids: CASSQWVGGNNQPQHF. The DNA for the CDR3 is TGTGCCAGCAGCCAATGGGTAGGGGGCAACAATCAGCCCCAGCATTTT. The chain uses TRBV12-3 or TRBV12-4 and TRBJ1-5; 7 bases are shared with TRBD1. This CDR3 contains 16 residues. With V trimmed by 6 bases and J by 3 bases, 11 bases remained unmatched.

This clonotype was picked up many times. In DNA form, the CDR3 reads TGCGCCAGCAGCCAAGGAGGGCTATCTAACTATGGCTACACCTTC. The encoded protein is CASSQGGLSNYGYTF. The chain uses TRBV4-1 and TRBJ1-2; unclear D gene. Trimming removed 1 base from V and 0 bases from J, with 9 bases in between. The CDR3 loop spans 15 amino acids. Germline values: CDR1 MGHRA, CDR2 YSYEKL.

V gene TRBV5-1 combines with J gene TRBJ2-3, with a tentative D call TRBD1 (5 bases). Germline values: CDR1 SGHRS, CDR2 YFSETQ. The CDR3 has 13 amino acids. Trimming pared 5 bases from V and 4 bases from J, leaving 11 bases between. The CDR3: CASRRRDADTQYF. The CDR3 coding sequence is TGCGCCAGCAGACGCAGGGATGCAGATACGCAGTATTTT.

A remark on this clonotype: A much more abundant neighbour one base away suggests this may be a read error. The chain joins TRBV6-5 to TRBJ2-7; weak D call: TRBD2 (5 bases). V lost 4 bases, J lost 6 bases, and 13 bases lay in between. Germline V gives CDR1 MNHEY, CDR2 SVGAGI. This CDR3 comprises 13 residues. The CDR3, as DNA: TGTGCCAGCAGTTGGACCACCCGGGGCGAGCAGTACTTC. Translating it yields CASSWTTRGEQYF.

Points on this clonotype: A read error may produce the germline difference seen at one junction end. This sequence joins TRBV4-2 and TRBJ2-1; possibly TRBD2 for D (6 bases). The CDR3 runs 16 residues. CDR1 and CDR2 from the germline V gene are LGHNA and YNFKEQ. Here the CDR3 reads CASSQDLAKVYNEQFF. The CDR3, as DNA: TGTGCTAGCAGCCAGGATCTAGCGAAGGTCTACAATGAGCAGTTCTTC.

There are many counts of this clonotype. The chain couples TRBV12-3 or TRBV12-4 to TRBJ1-1; no reliable D call. The V and J ends lost 7 bases and 5 bases respectively, with 23 bases between them. The CDR3 is 16 residues long. The CDR3 sequence is CASTPPPGLGGTEAFF. Written as DNA, the CDR3 is TGTGCCAGCACCCCGCCGCCCGGCCTTGGAGGGACTGAAGCTTTCTTT.

This clonotype came up many times. This sequence joins TRBV5-1 and TRBJ1-4, with a weak D call TRBD1 (5 bases). CDR1 is SGHRS, CDR2 YFSETQ, per germline. V was clipped by 0 bases and J by 8 bases, with 14 bases between them. This CDR3 contains 15 residues. The CDR3 DNA reads TGCGCCAGCAGCTTGGAAGGGGACCCCAGCGAAAAACTGTTTTTT. It yields the protein CASSLEGDPSEKLFF.

The J gene is TRBJ2-3, the V gene TRBV5-6, with D maybe TRBD2 (5 bases). The CDR3 runs 15 residues. V shed 4 bases and J shed 2 bases, with 14 bases lying between them. CDR1 and CDR2 from the germline V gene are SGHDT and YYEEEE. The CDR3: CASSQVSGNTDTQYF. The CDR3 DNA follows: TGTGCCAGCAGCCAGGTGTCGGGGAACACAGATACGCAGTATTTT.

This chain connects TRBV25-1 to TRBJ1-1; D is unclear. The CDR3 contains 14 residues. CDR1 MGHDK and CDR2 SYGVNS come from the germline V gene. The V and J ends lost 2 bases and 10 bases respectively, with 17 bases between them. CDR3 nucleotides: TGTGCCAGCAGTGAAACCCGTAGTGGGGTGGGAGCTTTCTTT. Its protein product is CASSETRSGVGAFF.

This sequence joins TRBV5-1 and TRBJ2-7, with 11 bases fitting TRBD1. CDR1 is SGHRS, CDR2 YFSETQ, per germline. This CDR3 spans 17 amino acids. The junction had 10 bases not matched to a gene; V was cut back by 4 bases and J by 1 base. The DNA for the CDR3 is TGCGCCAGCAGCCGAGGGACAGGGGGGACCAAATCCTACGAGCAGTACTTC. This sequence encodes CASSRGTGGTKSYEQYF.

In this sample, this clonotype turned up many times. This chain links TRBV6-5 with TRBJ1-1; 9 nucleotides agree with TRBD1. This CDR3 has 14 amino acids. The J segment lost 1 base and the V segment lost 7 bases, leaving 4 bases of the junction unmatched. Germline V gene data show CDR1 as MNHEY and CDR2 as SVGAGI. The CDR3: CASTRDRANTEAFF. DNA for the CDR3: TGTGCCAGCACCCGGGACAGGGCGAACACTGAAGCTTTCTTT.

The chain carries TRBV11-2 and TRBJ2-1, with TRBD1 as a possible D gene (6 bases). The ends were cut back, 5 bases at V and 14 bases at J, with 16 bases in the middle. The CDR3 sequence is 12 residues long. Per germline, CDR1 SGHAT and CDR2 FQNNGV. CDR3 nucleotides: TGTGCCAGCAGCATACTGCTAGGGGGAAAGTTCTTC. This gives the protein CASSILLGGKFF.

This clonotype showed up many times. In DNA form, the CDR3 reads TGTGCCAGCAACCCTTGGGACAGGGGGCTCGGGGAGCTGTTTTTT. It encodes CASNPWDRGLGELFF. This chain uses TRBV6-1 with TRBJ2-2; 12 nucleotides align to TRBD1. The CDR3 contains 15 residues. In germline, CDR1 is MNHNS, CDR2 SASEGT. V shed 7 bases and J 7 bases; nucleotides not matched to a gene: 7.

This clonotype was found many times. The chain recombines TRBV4-2 with TRBJ2-6; D is unclear. Germline-derived CDR1 and CDR2 are LGHNA and YNFKEQ. The CDR3 has 16 residues. Trimming stripped 6 bases from V and 1 base from J, with 13 bases between. Written as DNA, the CDR3 is TGTGCCAGCAGGCCTTCGGAAGGTTCTGGGGCCAACGTCCTGACTTTC. This encodes CASRPSEGSGANVLTF.

This clonotype occurred a few times. The V gene is TRBV5-1, the J gene TRBJ1-2; D call uncertain. The ends were cut back, 1 base at V and 7 bases at J, with 11 bases in the middle. Germline V CDR1 and CDR2: SGHRS, YFSETQ. The CDR3 has 13 residues. The CDR3 DNA is TGCGCCAGCAGCTTGTCTGTCTCGGGTGGCTACACCTTC. It encodes CASSLSVSGGYTF.

This clonotype was detected once. A much larger clone sits a single nucleotide away, making a read error possible. As the CDR3 is not closed by the conserved phenylalanine or tryptophan, this likely results from a read error. The rearrangement links TRBV30 to TRBJ2-1, with TRBD1 matching over 7 bases. Germline V gene sequence: CDR1 GTSNPN, CDR2 SVGIG (reference sequence). The CDR3 extends over 14 amino acids. The V segment lost 4 bases and the J segment 0 bases; nucleotides outside the gene matches: 3. The CDR3 loop reads CAWTRGSSYNEQFS. The CDR3 DNA reads TGTGCCTGGACCAGGGGGAGCTCCTACAATGAGCAGTTCTCC.

Of note for this clonotype: A much larger clone sits a single nucleotide away, making a read error possible. This chain links TRBV6-2 or TRBV6-3 with TRBJ1-1; D is uncertain. The germline CDR1 and CDR2 sequences are MNHEY and SVGEGT. CDR3 length: 14 residues. The CDR3 DNA reads as TGTGCCAGCAGTGAACGAGTGTTGAAAACTGAAGCTTTCTTT. Translated, it gives CASSERVLKTEAFF.

For this clonotype: A single base separates this from a much larger clone, so it may be a read error. The rearrangement joins TRBV4-1 to TRBJ1-5; D uncertain. Germline assignment: CDR1 MGHRA and CDR2 YSYEKL. The CDR3 is made up of 14 amino acids. Trimming removed 5 bases from V and 5 bases from J, with 13 bases in between. CDR3 bases: TGCGCCAGCAGCGAGCGAGGGTCCCATCAGCCCCAGCATTTT. Its translation is CASSERGSHQPQHF.

This clonotype turned up a few times. The chain combines TRBV6-6 with TRBJ2-1; 8 bases map to TRBD2. This CDR3 is built from 16 residues. Germline V gene data show CDR1 as MNHNY and CDR2 as SVGAGI (reference sequence). Trimming removed 1 base from V and 5 bases from J; junction bases left unmatched: 7. In DNA, the CDR3 is TGTGCCAGCAGTTACTTAATAGCGGGACCGCACAATGAGCAGTTCTTC. Its translation is CASSYLIAGPHNEQFF.

The table lists this clonotype with a few counts. V is TRBV5-4 and J is TRBJ1-1; tentative D call: TRBD1 (5 bases). Germline CDR1 and CDR2: SGHNT and YYREEE (reference sequence). The CDR3 runs to 13 residues. Deletions cut 0 bases from V and 7 bases from J, with 10 bases between. CDR3 in amino acids: CASSLGTRNEAFF. The CDR3, as DNA: TGTGCCAGCAGCTTGGGGACAAGGAATGAAGCTTTCTTT.

As concerns this clonotype: A much more abundant neighbour one base away suggests this may be a read error. V gene TRBV6-2 or TRBV6-3 combines with J gene TRBJ2-7; D remains ambiguous. Germline V gene lookup returns CDR1 MNHEY and CDR2 SVGEGT. CDR3 length: 13 amino acids. The V end lost 0 bases, the J end lost 3 bases, and 6 bases lay between the germline ends. The CDR3, as DNA: TGTGCCAGCAGTTACTCGATCAACTACGAGCAGTACTTC. This codes for CASSYSINYEQYF.

Worth noting for this clonotype: The junction shows a germline mismatch at one end, possibly a read error. Here the CDR3 reads CASIPGLGSTDTRYF. CDR3 DNA: TGTGCCAGCATCCCGGGACTAGGCTCCACAGATACGCGGTATTTT. The chain has TRBV12-3 or TRBV12-4 and TRBJ2-3, with 8 bases matching TRBD2. The CDR3 covers 15 residues.

This clonotype turned up a few times. The V and J genes are TRBV5-6 and TRBJ2-3; D gene uncertain. The ends were cut back, 3 bases at V and 6 bases at J, with 11 bases in the middle. The CDR3 runs 13 residues. From germline, CDR1 is SGHDT and CDR2 YYEEEE. CDR3 residues: CASSYGAGDTQYF. The CDR3 DNA follows: TGTGCCAGCAGCTACGGAGCTGGCGATACGCAGTATTTT.

In the case of this clonotype: An end of the junction differs from the germline gene, which may be a read error. The V gene is TRBV4-1, the J gene TRBJ2-2, with 7 bases that match TRBD1. This CDR3 is 16 amino acids long. Germline CDR1 reads MGHRA; CDR2 reads YSYEKL. CDR3 protein: CASNDQGRGLTGELFF. The CDR3 nucleotides read TGCGCCAGCAACGATCAGGGCAGGGGGTTAACCGGGGAACTGTTTTTT.